Below are 11 T cell receptor beta chains sequenced from a single sample in a study of T cell repertoires in cytomegalovirus infection. No antigen has been identified for these receptors. TCRdb analysed the reads with MiXCR anew, one entry per CDR3 protein. The table includes about 360,000 distinct CDR3 sequences, about 32% detected once. Here the sequenced sample was cultured PBMCs, taken from culture after CMV antigen stimulation. Every receptor here comes from a human donor in good health (CMV status not recorded). Some clones in this sample may be carry-over from other donors' samples.

This clonotype has ten or more counts. This chain links TRBV7-2 with TRBJ2-7, with TRBD1 matching 8 bases. The CDR3 runs 13 residues. The germline V gene encodes CDR1 SGHTA and CDR2 FQGNSA. V dropped 5 bases and J dropped 4; count of bases not matched to a gene: 4. CDR3: CASSRTGSYEQYF. The DNA of the CDR3 is TGTGCCAGCAGCAGGACAGGGTCGTACGAGCAGTACTTC. The full variable domain, rest sourced from reference TRBV7-2 and TRBJ2-7, is GAGVSQSPSNKVTEKGKDVELRCDPISGHTALYWYRQSLGQGLEFLIYFQGNSAPDKSGLPSDRFSAERTGGSVSTLTIQRTQQEDSAVYLCASSRTGSYEQYFGPGTRLTVT.

The genes are TRBV12-3 or TRBV12-4 and TRBJ2-1; TRBD2 agrees at 12 bases. The CDR3 runs to 19 residues. Unmatched junction bases numbered 16, after V lost 6 bases and J lost 4 bases. CDR3 DNA: TGTGCCAGCAGAGTGACTAGCGGGAGTCTGGGCTACTGGTACAATGAGCAGTTCTTC. It codes for CASRVTSGSLGYWYNEQFF.

The rearrangement links TRBV5-6 to TRBJ1-1; 9 positions match TRBD1. The CDR3 is 13 residues long. With 3 bases clipped from V and 5 bases from J, the junction kept 2 bases outside the gene matches. The germline V gene encodes CDR1 SGHDT and CDR2 YYEEEE. The CDR3 here is CASSYGTGTEAFF. The CDR3 nucleotides read TGTGCCAGCAGCTACGGGACAGGGACTGAAGCTTTCTTT.

Within the sample, this clonotype is medium-sized (0.01 to 0.1%). This chain links TRBV7-2 with TRBJ1-1, with a tentative D call TRBD1 (6 bases). This CDR3 has 17 amino acids. V shed 2 bases and J shed 4 bases, with 20 bases lying between them. CDR1 SGHTA and CDR2 FQGNSA come from the germline V gene. The CDR3 is CASSLRSAGQGGTEAFF. CDR3 DNA: TGTGCCAGCAGCTTACGGTCGGCAGGCCAAGGGGGCACTGAAGCTTTCTTT.

This clonotype was detected only a few times. This sequence joins TRBV7-8 and TRBJ2-3, with TRBD2 matching 9 bases. This CDR3 is built from 15 residues. Germline trimming cut 2 bases from V and 5 bases from J; bases unmatched to any gene: 5. The germline CDR1 and CDR2 sequences are SGHVS and FQNEAQ. The CDR3 loop is CASSLRLAVQDTQYF. In DNA, the CDR3 is TGTGCCAGCAGCTTACGACTAGCGGTCCAAGATACGCAGTATTTT.

This clonotype was seen a single time. V usage is TRBV6-2 or TRBV6-3 and J usage is TRBJ1-2, with D possibly TRBD1 on 6 matching bases. The germline V and J ends were trimmed by 5 bases and 7 bases, with 17 bases remaining between them. The germline V gene has CDR1 MNHEY and CDR2 SVGEGT. This CDR3 is 14 amino acids long. This CDR3 is CASSVRGAHRGYTF. In DNA, the CDR3 is TGTGCCAGCAGTGTAAGGGGGGCCCACCGTGGCTACACCTTC.

This sequence joins TRBV4-3 and TRBJ2-3; a weak D match, TRBD1 (5 bases). Per germline, CDR1 LGHNA and CDR2 YSLEER. V was pared by 0 bases and J by 0 bases, with 13 bases between. The CDR3 extends over 17 amino acids. The CDR3 protein is CASSQDPRTFSTDTQYF. CDR3 sequence (DNA): TGCGCCAGCAGCCAAGATCCCAGGACATTTAGCACAGATACGCAGTATTTT.

This clonotype has a count of ten or more. The chain recombines TRBV7-2 with TRBJ2-7; tentatively, D is TRBD2 (6 bases). The length of the CDR3 is 14 residues. Germline values: CDR1 SGHTA, CDR2 FQGNSA. Between the trimmed V and J ends, which lost 0 bases and 1 base, there was a span of 7 bases. CDR3 in DNA: TGTGCCAGCAGCTTAGCGCGGGGTTCCTACGAGCAGTACTTC. It encodes CASSLARGSYEQYF.

The chain recombines TRBV6-6 with TRBJ2-1; D is unclear. Germline values: CDR1 MNHNY, CDR2 SVGAGI (reference sequence). This CDR3 is built from 14 residues. V shed 1 base and J shed 6 bases, with 10 bases lying between them. The CDR3 sequence: CASSYLDATNEQFF. DNA of the CDR3: TGTGCCAGCAGTTACTTGGACGCCACCAATGAGCAGTTCTTC.

This chain links TRBV12-3 or TRBV12-4 with TRBJ1-2; D is perhaps TRBD1 (6 bases). The CDR3 is made up of 14 amino acids. V shed 3 bases and J shed 4 bases, with 12 bases lying between them. CDR3 bases: TGTGCCAGCAGTTTGGGGGGGGCTGGCTATGGCTACACCTTC. Its translation: CASSLGGAGYGYTF.

In this sample, this clonotype turned up a few times. The V call is TRBV10-2, the J call TRBJ2-4, with D possibly matching TRBD1 (5 bases). V lost 2 bases and J lost 0, with 14 bases in between. From germline, CDR1 is WSHSY and CDR2 SAAADI. The CDR3 runs 17 residues. CDR3 residues: CASSEGRLGLAKNIQYF. CDR3 sequence (DNA): TGCGCCAGCAGTGAGGGAAGGTTGGGGCTAGCCAAAAACATTCAGTACTTC.